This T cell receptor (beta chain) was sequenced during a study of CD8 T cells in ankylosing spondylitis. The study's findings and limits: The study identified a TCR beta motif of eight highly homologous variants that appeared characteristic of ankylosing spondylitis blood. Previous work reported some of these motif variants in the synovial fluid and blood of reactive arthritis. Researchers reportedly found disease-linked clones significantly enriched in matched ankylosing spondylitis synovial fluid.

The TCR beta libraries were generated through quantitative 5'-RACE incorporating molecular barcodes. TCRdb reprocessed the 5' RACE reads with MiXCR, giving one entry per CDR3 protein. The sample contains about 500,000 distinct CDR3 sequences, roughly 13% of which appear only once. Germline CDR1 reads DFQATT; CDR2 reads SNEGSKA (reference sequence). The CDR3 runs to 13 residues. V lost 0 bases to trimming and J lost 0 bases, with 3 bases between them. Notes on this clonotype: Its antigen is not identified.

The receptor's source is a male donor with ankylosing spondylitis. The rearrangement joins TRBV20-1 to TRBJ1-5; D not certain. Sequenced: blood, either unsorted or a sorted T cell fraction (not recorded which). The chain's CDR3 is CSARDPSNQPQHF. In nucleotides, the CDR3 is TGCAGTGCTAGAGACCCTAGCAATCAGCCCCAGCATTTT.